Each of the 20 T cell receptor beta chains below was sequenced from the same sample in a study of T-cell reconstitution after alpha-beta-depleted transplantation in children. Construction of the TCRbeta library involved unique molecular identifiers. MiXCR, run by TCRdb on the PCR reads, gives a single entry per CDR3 protein. Seen here are around 70,000 distinct CDR3 sequences, approximately 10% observed once, and the top ten hold about 13%. The sequenced sample was PBMCs, obtained before TCRalphabeta/CD19-depleted stem cell transplant. These receptor sequences come from a boy between 10 and 17 years old with acute myeloid leukemia, due to receive a stem cell transplant.

With regard to this clonotype: The germline gene is not matched at one end of the junction; a read error may be the cause. The CDR3 spells CSARGLVAGGQGERYF. In DNA form, the CDR3 reads TGCAGTGCTAGAGGGCTCGTAGCGGGAGGACAGGGCGAGCGGTACTTC. The chain couples TRBV20-1 to TRBJ2-7; 10 bases map to TRBD2. The V gene's germline CDR1 is DFQATT and CDR2 SNEGSKA (reference sequence). The CDR3 sequence is 16 residues long.

This clonotype was counted ten times or more. The chain is built from TRBV20-1 and TRBJ1-1; 7 bases match TRBD1. Losses at the gene ends were 3 bases for V and 4 bases for J; bases not matched to a gene: 2. Germline CDR1 is DFQATT and CDR2 is SNEGSKA (reference sequence). The CDR3 sequence is 12 residues long. CDR3 in amino acids: CSASAGGTEAFF. As DNA, the CDR3 is TGCAGTGCTAGTGCAGGGGGCACTGAAGCTTTCTTT.

This clonotype was counted ten times or more. V is TRBV4-2 and J is TRBJ2-3; TRBD2 matches 15 bases. The CDR3 extends over 18 amino acids. V shed 5 bases and J 0 bases; nucleotides not matched to a gene: 6. The germline CDR1 and CDR2 sequences are LGHNA and YNFKEQ. CDR3: CASSYGTSGGPSTDTQYF. The CDR3, as DNA: TGTGCCAGCAGCTACGGGACTAGCGGGGGGCCAAGCACAGATACGCAGTATTTT.

There are many counts of this clonotype. The V call is TRBV20-1, the J call TRBJ2-3; 11 bases agree with TRBD2. With V trimmed by 2 bases and J by 4 bases, 2 bases remained unmatched. The CDR3 has 14 residues. Germline lookup yields CDR1 DFQATT and CDR2 SNEGSKA (reference sequence). For the CDR3, the DNA is TGCAGTGCTAGACATAGCGGGGGGGCAGATACGCAGTATTTT. Translated, it gives CSARHSGGADTQYF.

This clonotype came up many times. This CDR3 is CASSPWDRGSYEQYF. The DNA of the CDR3 is TGTGCCAGCAGTCCGTGGGACAGGGGGAGCTACGAGCAGTACTTC. This chain joins TRBV12-3 or TRBV12-4 and TRBJ2-7, with TRBD1 identical over 11 bases. The CDR3 is 15 residues long. V was clipped by 5 bases and J by 3 bases; unmatched bases: 6.

This clonotype was counted many times. The rearrangement uses TRBV11-3 and TRBJ2-3; TRBD2 agrees at 9 bases. CDR1 and CDR2 from the germline V gene are SGHNT and YENEEA. V lost 8 bases, J lost 2 bases, and 5 bases stayed unmatched. CDR3 length: 14 residues. CDR3 DNA: TGTGCCAGCGGTAGCGGGGGCCTCACAGATACGCAGTATTTT. As protein: CASGSGGLTDTQYF.

This clonotype was seen repeatedly, ten times or more. The chain combines TRBV7-9 with TRBJ2-1; 10 bases agree with TRBD1. J gave up 7 bases and V 4 bases, and 10 bases lay outside the gene matches. Per germline, CDR1 SEHNR and CDR2 FQNEAQ (reference sequence). There are 16 residues in the CDR3. The CDR3 loop reads CASSSDRGDLGNEQFF. CDR3 sequence (DNA): TGTGCCAGCAGCTCGGACAGGGGGGACCTAGGGAATGAGCAGTTCTTC.

The V and J genes are TRBV3-1 and TRBJ2-1; a possible D gene is TRBD2 (6 bases). V was cut by 0 bases and J by 6 bases, with 18 bases left in between. CDR3 length equals 17 residues. The germline V gene encodes CDR1 LGHDT and CDR2 YNNKEL (reference sequence). The chain's CDR3 is CASSQDGMGTSTNEQFF. The CDR3 bases are TGTGCCAGCAGCCAAGACGGAATGGGGACTTCGACCAATGAGCAGTTCTTC.

In this sample, this clonotype turned up many times. The chain uses TRBV7-6 and TRBJ2-1; D remains unclear. The germline CDR1 and CDR2 sequences are SGHVS and FNYEAQ. This CDR3 is 12 amino acids long. Trimming removed 4 bases at V and 8 bases at J, with 9 bases between. CDR3 DNA sequence: TGTGCCAGCAGCTCCCAGTTTCATGAGCAGTTCTTC. It yields the protein CASSSQFHEQFF. The entire variable domain, with the rest obtained from reference TRBV7-6 and TRBJ2-1, is as follows: GAGVSQSPRYKVTKRGQDVALRCDPISGHVSLYWYRQALGQGPEFLTYFNYEAQQDKSGLPNDRFSAERPEGSISTLTIQRTEQRDSAMYRCASSSQFHEQFFGPGTRLTVL.

This clonotype was observed many times. The V gene is TRBV7-8, the J gene TRBJ1-2; no clear D gene. The CDR3 runs to 14 residues. With 1 base removed from V and 0 bases from J, the gap between germline ends came to 6 bases. CDR1 and CDR2 (germline): SGHVS, FQNEAQ. The CDR3 protein is CASSLGPANYGYTF. The CDR3 region has the DNA TGTGCCAGCAGCTTAGGCCCAGCTAACTATGGCTACACCTTC.

This clonotype was found many times. The chain couples TRBV28 to TRBJ1-2; a weak D match, TRBD1 (6 bases). The length of the CDR3 is 12 residues. Per the germline V gene, CDR1 is MDHEN and CDR2 is SYDVKM. V lost 6 bases, J lost 4 bases, and 9 bases lay in between. The CDR3 spells CASSGQIYGYTF. As DNA, the CDR3 is TGTGCCAGCAGCGGACAGATCTATGGCTACACCTTC.

The sample holds many counts of this clonotype. CDR3 nucleotides: TGTGCCACCAGTGATGGACCCACTGAAGCTTTCTTT. Translation gives CATSDGPTEAFF. This sequence joins TRBV24-1 and TRBJ1-1, with D unresolved. From germline, CDR1 is KGHDR and CDR2 SFDVKD. The CDR3 totals 12 residues. Deletions cut 3 bases from V and 4 bases from J, with 5 bases between.

The sample holds many counts of this clonotype. The chain couples TRBV29-1 to TRBJ2-1; D unresolved. The V gene lost 2 bases and the J gene lost 10 bases, with 15 bases spanning the gap. CDR1 and CDR2 from the germline V gene are SQVTM and ANQGSEA. The CDR3 spans 13 residues. CDR3 nucleotides: TGCAGCGTTGAATATGTTACCCTCGGGGAGCAGTTCTTC. It yields the protein CSVEYVTLGEQFF.

This clonotype was found many times. V usage is TRBV20-1 and J usage is TRBJ2-7; D gene unclear. The CDR3 consists of 15 residues. V lost 5 bases, J lost 2 bases, and 19 bases lay in between. Germline V gene sequence: CDR1 DFQATT, CDR2 SNEGSKA (reference sequence). This CDR3 reads CSACRVDSTAYEQYF. The CDR3 nucleotides read TGCAGTGCTTGCCGAGTAGACTCCACGGCCTACGAGCAGTACTTC.

A remark on this clonotype: A much more abundant neighbour one base away suggests this may be a read error. The chain joins TRBV7-3 to TRBJ2-1; D is unclear. This CDR3 spans 15 amino acids. The germline gives CDR1 SGHTA, CDR2 FQGTGA. Trimming took off 2 bases at V and 5 bases at J, with 13 bases between the two ends. The CDR3 sequence: CASSLASQRNNEQFF. CDR3 sequence (DNA): TGTGCCAGCAGCTTAGCCAGCCAACGGAACAATGAGCAGTTCTTC.

This clonotype was seen at least ten times. The chain carries TRBV29-1 and TRBJ2-1; 7 positions agree with TRBD1. J lost 9 bases, V lost 6 bases, and 11 bases had no gene match. CDR1 is SQVTM and CDR2 is ANQGSEA in the germline V gene. The CDR3 covers 13 residues. The CDR3 region is CSVLRTGEGEQFF. CDR3 in DNA: TGCAGCGTCCTACGGACAGGTGAGGGTGAGCAGTTCTTC.

This clonotype was picked up a small number of times. CDR3 coding DNA: TGTGCCAGCAGCCCCCGGGCTCGGGGAAACACTGAAGCTTTCTTT. Residues: CASSPRARGNTEAFF. The chain has TRBV5-6 and TRBJ1-1; D gene uncertain. CDR1 and CDR2 from the germline V gene are SGHDT and YYEEEE. The CDR3 extends over 15 amino acids. The V end was cut by 4 bases, the J end by 2 bases, with 15 bases between. The full variable domain, rest sourced from reference TRBV5-6 and TRBJ1-1, is DAGVTQSPTHLIKTRGQQVTLRCSPKSGHDTVSWYQQALGQGPQFIFQYYEEEERQRGNFPDRFSGHQFPNYSSELNVNALLLGDSALYLCASSPRARGNTEAFFGQGTRLTVV.

At least ten counts were recorded for this clonotype. This chain joins TRBV7-2 and TRBJ2-5; D may be TRBD1 or TRBD2 (6 bases each). The germline CDR1 and CDR2 sequences are SGHTA and FQGNSA. This CDR3 has 14 amino acids. The V end lost 1 base, the J end lost 6 bases, and 12 bases lay between the germline ends. DNA for the CDR3: TGTGCCAGCAGCTTAGAACGGGGGCTGAAGACCCAGTACTTC. It encodes CASSLERGLKTQYF.

This clonotype was counted many times. J is TRBJ2-5 and V is TRBV19, with 9 bases that match TRBD2. Per the germline V gene, CDR1 is LNHDA and CDR2 is SQIVND (reference sequence). V was pared by 3 bases and J by 5 bases, with 4 bases of the junction left unmatched. This CDR3 contains 14 residues. DNA of the CDR3: TGTGCCAGTAGTATTAGCGGGAGCTTTGAGACCCAGTACTTC. It codes for CASSISGSFETQYF.

This clonotype showed up many times. The gene calls are TRBV24-1 and TRBJ2-1; D unclear. Germline CDR1 and CDR2: KGHDR and SFDVKD. Trimming removed 3 bases from V and 1 base from J, with 15 bases in between. The CDR3 consists of 17 residues. The CDR3 region has the DNA TGTGCCACCAGTGATGATCAGACTCGGGCATCCTACAATGAGCAGTTCTTC. Residues: CATSDDQTRASYNEQFF.